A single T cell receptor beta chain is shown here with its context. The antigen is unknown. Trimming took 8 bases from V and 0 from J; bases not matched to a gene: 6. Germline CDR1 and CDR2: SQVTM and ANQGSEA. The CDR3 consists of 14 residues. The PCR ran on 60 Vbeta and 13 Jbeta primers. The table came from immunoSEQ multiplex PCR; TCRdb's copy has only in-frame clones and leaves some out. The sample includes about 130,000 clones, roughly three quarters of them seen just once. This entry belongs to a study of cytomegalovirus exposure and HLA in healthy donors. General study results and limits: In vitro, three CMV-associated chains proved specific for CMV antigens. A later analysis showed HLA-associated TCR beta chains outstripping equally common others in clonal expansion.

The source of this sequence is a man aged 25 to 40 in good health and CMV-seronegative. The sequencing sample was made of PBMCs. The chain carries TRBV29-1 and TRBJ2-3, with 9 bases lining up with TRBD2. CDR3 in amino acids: CSTRTSGSTDTQYF. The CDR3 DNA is TGCAGCACTCGAACTAGCGGGAGCACAGATACGCAGTATTTT.